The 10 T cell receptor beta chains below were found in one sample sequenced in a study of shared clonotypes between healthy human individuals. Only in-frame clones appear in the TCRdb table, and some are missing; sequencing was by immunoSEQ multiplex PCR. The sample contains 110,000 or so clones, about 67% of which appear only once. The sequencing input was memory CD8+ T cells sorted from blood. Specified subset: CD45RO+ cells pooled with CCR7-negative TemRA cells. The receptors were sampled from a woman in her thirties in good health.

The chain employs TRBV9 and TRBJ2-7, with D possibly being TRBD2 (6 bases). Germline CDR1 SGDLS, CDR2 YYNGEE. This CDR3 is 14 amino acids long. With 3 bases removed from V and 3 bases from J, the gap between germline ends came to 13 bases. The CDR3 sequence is CASSAHRGGYEQYF. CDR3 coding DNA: TGTGCCAGCAGCGCCCACCGGGGAGGCTACGAGCAGTACTTC.

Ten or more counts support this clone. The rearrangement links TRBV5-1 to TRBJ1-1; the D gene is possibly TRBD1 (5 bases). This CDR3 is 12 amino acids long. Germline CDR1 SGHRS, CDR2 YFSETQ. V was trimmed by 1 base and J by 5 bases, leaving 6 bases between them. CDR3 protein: CASSLSGTEAFF. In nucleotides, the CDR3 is TGCGCCAGCAGCTTGTCAGGGACTGAAGCTTTCTTT.

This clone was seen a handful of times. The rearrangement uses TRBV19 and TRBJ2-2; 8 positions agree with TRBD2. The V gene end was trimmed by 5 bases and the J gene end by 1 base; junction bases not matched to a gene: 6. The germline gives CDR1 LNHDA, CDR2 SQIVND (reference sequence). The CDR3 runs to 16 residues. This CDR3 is CASSLRTSLNTGELFF. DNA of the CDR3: TGTGCCAGTAGTCTCCGGACTAGCTTGAACACCGGGGAGCTGTTTTTT. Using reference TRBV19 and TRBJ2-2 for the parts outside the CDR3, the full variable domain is DGGITQSPKYLFRKEGQNVTLSCEQNLNHDAMYWYRQDPGQGLRLIYYSQIVNDFQKGDIAEGYSVSREKKESFPLTVTSAQKNPTAFYLCASSLRTSLNTGELFFGEGSRLTVL.

The CDR3 sequence is CASSLVHHGAQGKGNTIYF. The CDR3 DNA follows: TGTGCCAGCAGCTTAGTTCATCATGGGGCTCAGGGAAAGGGAAACACCATATATTTT. The chain couples TRBV11-2 to TRBJ1-3; a possible D gene is TRBD1 (5 bases). V lost 1 base and J lost 4, with 23 bases in between. This CDR3 region has 19 residues. CDR1 is SGHAT and CDR2 is FQNNGV in the germline V gene.

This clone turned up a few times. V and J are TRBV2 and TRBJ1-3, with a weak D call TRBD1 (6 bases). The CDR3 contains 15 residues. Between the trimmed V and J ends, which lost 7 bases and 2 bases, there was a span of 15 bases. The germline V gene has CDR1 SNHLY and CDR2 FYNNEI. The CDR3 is CASKARGGTGNTIYF. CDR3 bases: TGTGCCAGCAAAGCCAGGGGTGGTACTGGAAACACCATATATTTT.

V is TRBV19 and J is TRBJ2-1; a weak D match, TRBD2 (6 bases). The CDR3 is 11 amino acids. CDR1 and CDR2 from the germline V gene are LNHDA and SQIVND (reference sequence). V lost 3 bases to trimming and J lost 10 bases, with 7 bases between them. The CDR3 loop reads CASSIAGEQFF. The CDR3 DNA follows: TGTGCCAGTAGTATCGCGGGAGAGCAGTTCTTC.

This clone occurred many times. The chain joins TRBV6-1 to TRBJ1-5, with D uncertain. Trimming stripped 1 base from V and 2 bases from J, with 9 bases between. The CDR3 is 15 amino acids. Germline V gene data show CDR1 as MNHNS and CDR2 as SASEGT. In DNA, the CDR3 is TGTGCCAGCAGTGAAGAGGAGGGAGGCAATCAGCCCCAGCATTTT. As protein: CASSEEEGGNQPQHF.

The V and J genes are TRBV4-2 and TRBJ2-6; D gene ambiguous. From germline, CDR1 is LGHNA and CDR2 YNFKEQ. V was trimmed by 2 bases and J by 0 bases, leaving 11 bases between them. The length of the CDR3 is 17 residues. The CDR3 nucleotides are TGTGCCAGCAGCCAATCGACGTGGGACTCTGGGGCCAACGTCCTGACTTTC. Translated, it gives CASSQSTWDSGANVLTF.

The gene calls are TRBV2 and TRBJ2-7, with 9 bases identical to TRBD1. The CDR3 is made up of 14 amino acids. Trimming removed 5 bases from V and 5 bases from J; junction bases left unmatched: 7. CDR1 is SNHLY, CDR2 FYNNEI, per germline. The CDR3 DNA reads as TGTGCCAGCAGTAGAGACAGGGGGATCCACGAGCAGTACTTC. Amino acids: CASSRDRGIHEQYF.

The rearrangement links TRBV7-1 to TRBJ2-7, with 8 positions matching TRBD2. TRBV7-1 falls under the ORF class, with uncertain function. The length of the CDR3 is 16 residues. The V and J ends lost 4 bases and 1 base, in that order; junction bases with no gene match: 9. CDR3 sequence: CASSLIQTGGSYEQYF. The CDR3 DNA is TGTGCCAGCAGCTTAATTCAAACGGGAGGGTCCTACGAGCAGTACTTC.